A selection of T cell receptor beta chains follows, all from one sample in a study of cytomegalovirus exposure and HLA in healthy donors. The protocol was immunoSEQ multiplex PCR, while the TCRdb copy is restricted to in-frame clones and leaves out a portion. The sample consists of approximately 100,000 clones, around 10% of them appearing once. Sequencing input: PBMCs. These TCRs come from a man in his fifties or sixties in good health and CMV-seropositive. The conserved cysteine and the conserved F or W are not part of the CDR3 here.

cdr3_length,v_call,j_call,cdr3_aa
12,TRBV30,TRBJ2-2,AWSVQGHTGELF
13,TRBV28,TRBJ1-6,ASSSTGTYNSPLH
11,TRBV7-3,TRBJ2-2,ASSLRNTGELF
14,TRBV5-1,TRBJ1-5,ASSLGGTGSNQPQH
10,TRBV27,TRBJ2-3,ASRGLAASQY
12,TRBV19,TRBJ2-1,ATSLGQDIPRQF
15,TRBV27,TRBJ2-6,ASTPGQPPIGANVLT
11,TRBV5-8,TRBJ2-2,AIRTSGTKELF
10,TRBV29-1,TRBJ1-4,SVAGTHEKLF
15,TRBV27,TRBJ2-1,ASSLSRLAGGANEQF
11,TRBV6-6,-,ASSYGRLYEQY
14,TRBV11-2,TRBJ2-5,ASSAMPGEGEETQY
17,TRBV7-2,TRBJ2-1,ASSLAPLAGSAVYNEQF
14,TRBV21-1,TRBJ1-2,ASSKCPRQPFYGYT
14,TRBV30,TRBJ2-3,AWRRRKGALTDTQY
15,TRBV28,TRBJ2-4,ASSLFSGRTNKNIQY
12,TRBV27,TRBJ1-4,ASSTVGGYEKLF
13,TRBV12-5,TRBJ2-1,ASGIERISYNEQF
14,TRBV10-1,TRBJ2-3,ASSDSGVAGEDTQY
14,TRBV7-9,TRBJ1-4,ASYQSRGPRNEKLF
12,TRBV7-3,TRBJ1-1,ASSLQGGNTEAF
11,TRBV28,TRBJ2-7,ASRPGLSYEQY
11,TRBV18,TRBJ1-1,ASSPSERAEAF
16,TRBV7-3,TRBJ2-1,ASSLNPNSGGYYNEQF
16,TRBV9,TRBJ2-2,ASSVARFGGRDTGELF
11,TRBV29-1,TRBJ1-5,SVRDNYNQPQH
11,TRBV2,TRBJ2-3,ASSLRRGDTQY
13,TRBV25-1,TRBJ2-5,ASSPASGRRKTQY
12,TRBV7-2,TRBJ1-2,ASSLMGLDRGYT
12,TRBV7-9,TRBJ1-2,ASSLTGGNYGYT
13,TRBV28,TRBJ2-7,ASSLEAGGLYEQY
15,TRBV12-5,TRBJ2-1,ASDPVGGRVSYNEQF
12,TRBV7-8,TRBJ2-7,ASSLRQLTYEQY
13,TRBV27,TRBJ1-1,ASSLLRQRGTEAF
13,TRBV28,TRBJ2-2,ASSPGTKNTGELF
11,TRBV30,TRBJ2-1,AWTPSGRNEQF
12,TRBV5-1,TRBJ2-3,ASSFRRVRDTQY